This T cell receptor beta chain was sequenced for a study of blood T cell repertoires in COVID-19. V lost 6 bases to trimming and J lost 7 bases; unmatched junction nucleotides: 6. The CDR3 is 14 residues long. Germline V lookup: CDR1 MDHEN, CDR2 SYDVKM. The Seattle patients, enrolled during active infection, were followed longitudinally. TCRdb's table, derived via immunoSEQ multiplex PCR, lists solely in-frame clones and lacks some. Among hundreds of thousands of clones listed, approximately 85% were seen once. The sequence was collected from a woman older than 75 with COVID-19, enrolled during active disease. The chain recombines TRBV28 with TRBJ1-2; 12 bases line up with TRBD1. Specimen: peripheral blood. The CDR3 region has the DNA TGTGCCAGCAGGAGGGACAGGGGGCCTGGTGGCTACACCTTC. Translated, it gives CASRRDRGPGGYTF.